A selection of T cell receptor beta chains follows, all from one sample in a study of shared clonotypes between healthy human individuals. Clones were read by immunoSEQ multiplex PCR, and TCRdb kept only the in-frame ones, dropping some. The table records about 2,100,000 clones, roughly 91% of them present only once. The sample comprised naive CD8+ T cells from PBMCs. These TCRs come from a man between 18 and 35 years old in good health. Some clones in this sample may be carry-over from other donors' samples. CDR3s include the opening cysteine and the closing phenylalanine or tryptophan. A D gene is named only where the DNA matches it firmly. Expanded clones are given a class, and other clones once, few, many or no size at all.

V	D	length	size	J	CDR3	DNA
TRBV5-4	.	11	.	TRBJ2-7	CASSFGGEQYF	TGTGCCAGCAGCTTCGGTGGTGAGCAGTACTTC
TRBV27	TRBD1	15	.	TRBJ1-1	CASSRRGKALPEAFF	TGTGCCAGCAGTCGCAGGGGGAAAGCACTACCTGAAGCTTTCTTT
TRBV5-1	.	15	.	TRBJ1-2	CASSLELWGLAGYTF	TGCGCCAGCAGCTTGGAATTGTGGGGGTTGGCTGGCTACACCTTC
TRBV9	TRBD2	16	.	TRBJ2-3	CASSVVSSGVTDTQYF	TGTGCCAGCAGCGTAGTCTCTAGCGGGGTCACAGATACGCAGTATTTT
TRBV11-2	TRBD1	17	.	TRBJ2-2	CASSLSPGTANTGELFF	TGTGCCAGCAGCTTAAGTCCGGGGACAGCGAACACCGGGGAGCTGTTTTTT
TRBV7-8	.	18	.	TRBJ2-3	CASSPTTLAVGGTDTQYF	TGTGCCAGCAGCCCGACCACTTTAGCGGTAGGAGGGACAGATACGCAGTATTTT
TRBV11-2	TRBD1	12	.	TRBJ2-7	CASRQGSYEQYF	TGTGCCAGCAGACAGGGGAGCTACGAGCAGTACTTC
TRBV27	.	14	few	TRBJ1-1	CASRTAVINTEAFF	TGTGCCAGCAGGACGGCAGTAATCAACACTGAAGCTTTCTTT
TRBV27	.	13	.	TRBJ2-5	CASSTRGAETQYF	TGTGCCAGCAGCACTCGGGGTGCGGAGACCCAGTACTTC
TRBV25-1	TRBD2	17	.	TRBJ2-7	CASSSRTSGNQFYEQYF	TGTGCCAGCAGTTCGAGGACTAGCGGGAATCAATTCTACGAGCAGTACTTC
TRBV11-2	.	14	.	TRBJ1-1	CASSPTPMNTEAFF	TGTGCCAGCAGCCCGACCCCTATGAACACTGAAGCTTTCTTT
TRBV27	TRBD1	14	.	TRBJ2-7	CATSDRTPSYEQYF	TGTGCCACCTCGGACAGGACTCCGTCCTACGAGCAGTACTTC
TRBV19	.	15	.	TRBJ1-1	CASSIYEGLNTEAFF	TGTGCCAGTAGTATATATGAGGGGTTGAACACTGAAGCTTTCTTT
TRBV7-9	.	14	once	TRBJ2-5	CASSGAGGQETQYF	TGTGCCAGCAGCGGGGCGGGCGGGCAAGAGACCCAGTACTTC